The 32 T cell receptor beta chains reported below all come from one sample, sequenced in a study of blood T cell repertoires in COVID-19. Some clones are missing from TCRdb's copy, which holds only in-frame ones; the method was immunoSEQ multiplex PCR. The data show around 100,000 clones, roughly 92% seen once. Input material: peripheral blood. The receptors stem from a woman between 50 and 59 years old with COVID-19, enrolled during active disease.

This chain links TRBV10-3 with TRBJ1-2; tentative D call: TRBD1 (5 bases). Trimming shortened V by 0 bases and J by 6 bases, and 8 bases separated the two germline ends. CDR3 length: 13 amino acids. CDR1 is ENHRY, CDR2 SYGVKD, per germline. CDR3 coding DNA: TGTGCCATCAGTGAGTCGGGGGGGAATGGCTACACCTTC. Residues: CAISESGGNGYTF.

V and J are TRBV15 and TRBJ1-1, with no clear D. The CDR3 consists of 16 residues. Germline V gene sequence: CDR1 LNHNV, CDR2 YYDKDF (reference sequence). With 10 bases removed from V and 0 bases from J, the gap between germline ends came to 21 bases. The CDR3 reads CAMGGPGLRMNTEAFF. The CDR3 coding sequence is TGTGCCATGGGAGGGCCGGGCCTCCGAATGAACACTGAAGCTTTCTTT. Using reference TRBV15 and TRBJ1-1 for the parts outside the CDR3, the full variable domain is DAMVIQNPRYQVTQFGKPVTLSCSQTLNHNVMYWYQQKSSQAPKLLFHYYDKDFNNEADTPDNFQSRRPNTSFCFLDIRSPGLGDTAMYLCAMGGPGLRMNTEAFFGQGTRLTVV.

This chain joins TRBV5-4 and TRBJ1-2; TRBD1 matches at 8 bases. J lost 3 bases, V lost 5 bases, and 9 bases had no gene match. The CDR3 runs to 15 residues. Looked up from germline, CDR1 is SGHNT and CDR2 is YYREEE (reference sequence). CDR3 nucleotide sequence: TGTGCCAGCAGTCAGGGACAGGTCGACTACTATGGCTACACCTTC. This gives the protein CASSQGQVDYYGYTF. The complete variable domain, with remaining parts taken from reference TRBV5-4 and TRBJ1-2, reads ETGVTQSPTHLIKTRGQQVTLRCSSQSGHNTVSWYQQALGQGPQFIFQYYREEENGRGNFPPRFSGLQFPNYSSELNVNALELDDSALYLCASSQGQVDYYGYTFGSGTRLTVV.

This clone has only one observation. The V call is TRBV5-6, the J call TRBJ2-1, with TRBD1 identical over 10 bases. The germline CDR1 and CDR2 sequences are SGHDT and YYEEEE. The CDR3 is 15 residues long. J gave up 9 bases and V 0 bases, and 6 bases lay outside the gene matches. CDR3 amino acids: CASSLVGQGYGEQFF. CDR3 coding DNA: TGTGCCAGCAGCTTGGTGGGACAGGGGTATGGTGAGCAGTTCTTC.

The rearrangement uses TRBV19 and TRBJ2-1; 8 nucleotides match TRBD1. CDR1 and CDR2 (germline): LNHDA, SQIVND (reference sequence). The CDR3 extends over 13 amino acids. With 7 bases clipped from V and 6 bases from J, the junction kept 5 bases outside the gene matches. The CDR3 DNA sequence: TGTGCCAGTACCCTGACAGGGGTCAATGAGCAGTTCTTC. Translating it yields CASTLTGVNEQFF.

V usage is TRBV6-4 and J usage is TRBJ2-3; the D gene is possibly TRBD2 (5 bases). Germline V gene sequence: CDR1 MRHNA, CDR2 SNTAGT. The CDR3 consists of 15 residues. Trimming took off 4 bases at V and 1 base at J, with 12 bases between the two ends. CDR3 sequence reads: CASSGQPGGTDTQYF. CDR3 nucleotide sequence: TGTGCCAGCAGTGGGCAACCCGGGGGCACAGATACGCAGTATTTT.

The chain recombines TRBV7-8 with TRBJ2-7; D is perhaps TRBD1 (6 bases). V was clipped by 5 bases and J by 5 bases, with 16 bases between them. Germline loops: CDR1 SGHVS, CDR2 FQNEAQ. The CDR3 length is 14 residues. Written as DNA, the CDR3 is TGTGCCAGCAGCCTGGGGGCGTTCAGTAACGAGCAGTACGTC. It translates to CASSLGAFSNEQYV.

This chain joins TRBV19 and TRBJ1-4, with TRBD1 matching 7 bases. The CDR3 spans 15 residues. The germline gives CDR1 LNHDA, CDR2 SQIVND (reference sequence). V gave up 3 bases and J gave up 2 bases; unmatched junction bases: 3. CDR3 DNA: TGTGCCAGTAGTATTTTACAGGGGACTAATGAAAAACTGTTTTTT. The encoded protein is CASSILQGTNEKLFF.

This sequence joins TRBV6-2 or TRBV6-3 and TRBJ2-3; the match to TRBD1 covers 7 bases. This CDR3 is 16 amino acids long. CDR1 and CDR2 from the germline V gene are MNHEY and SVGEGT. J was trimmed by 1 base and V by 5 bases; bases with no gene match: 9. Written as DNA, the CDR3 is TGTGCCAGCAGTCCCGGACAGGCGTACGGCACAGATACGCAGTATTTT. It yields the protein CASSPGQAYGTDTQYF.

This clone was recorded once. The V call is TRBV9, the J call TRBJ1-6, with a tentative D call TRBD1 (5 bases). The V gene lost 2 bases and the J gene lost 10 bases, with 13 bases spanning the gap. CDR3 size: 14 residues. From germline, CDR1 is SGDLS and CDR2 YYNGEE. This CDR3 is CASSVGGGPSPLHF. The DNA for the CDR3 is TGTGCCAGCAGCGTCGGGGGAGGGCCCTCACCCCTCCACTTT.

The count of this clone is one. This chain joins TRBV5-1 and TRBJ1-2, with 9 positions matching TRBD1. V gave up 3 bases and J gave up 6 bases; unmatched junction bases: 6. The CDR3 covers 14 residues. The germline CDR1 and CDR2 sequences are SGHRS and YFSETQ. The CDR3 bases are TGCGCCAGCAGCTCGGGACAGGGAGGGGATGGCTACACCTTC. Translated, it gives CASSSGQGGDGYTF. Using reference TRBV5-1 and TRBJ1-2 for the parts outside the CDR3, the full variable domain is KAGVTQTPRYLIKTRGQQVTLSCSPISGHRSVSWYQQTPGQGLQFLFEYFSETQRNKGNFPGRFSGRQFSNSRSEMNVSTLELGDSALYLCASSSGQGGDGYTFGSGTRLTVV.

The gene calls are TRBV29-1 and TRBJ1-2; D is perhaps TRBD1 (6 bases). Between the trimmed V and J ends, which lost 5 bases and 5 bases, there was a span of 18 bases. The CDR3 totals 14 residues. CDR1 SQVTM and CDR2 ANQGSEA come from the germline V gene. CDR3 protein: CSVSGGGYDYGYTF. The DNA of the CDR3 is TGCAGCGTTTCGGGGGGCGGCTATGATTATGGCTACACCTTC.

This chain links TRBV5-1 with TRBJ1-3; 7 bases agree with TRBD1. Germline V CDR1 and CDR2: SGHRS, YFSETQ. Trimming at V came to 7 bases and at J to 3 bases, leaving 4 bases not matched to a gene. CDR3 length: 13 amino acids. The CDR3 DNA is TGCGCCAGCGAGAGGGGGCATGGAAACACCATATATTTT. It yields the protein CASERGHGNTIYF.

The CDR3, as DNA: TGTGCCAGCAGTTCGACCGGGTCCTTCTATGGCTACACCTTC. Protein sequence: CASSSTGSFYGYTF. J is TRBJ1-2 and V is TRBV27; no clear D. In germline, CDR1 is MNHEY, CDR2 SMNVEV (reference sequence). The CDR3 length is 14 residues. V was pared by 4 bases and J by 4 bases, with 13 bases between.

The chain combines TRBV19 with TRBJ1-3; D unresolved. The CDR3 is 15 residues long. Trimming removed 3 bases from V and 0 bases from J, with 9 bases in between. The germline gives CDR1 LNHDA, CDR2 SQIVND (reference sequence). In DNA form, the CDR3 reads TGTGCCAGTAGTATGGAGTTTTACTCTGGAAACACCATATATTTT. Amino acids: CASSMEFYSGNTIYF.

This clone showed up just once. The V gene is TRBV28, the J gene TRBJ1-5; possibly TRBD1 for D (6 bases). CDR1 and CDR2 (germline): MDHEN, SYDVKM. The CDR3 length is 14 residues. V was clipped by 5 bases and J by 3 bases, with 11 bases between them. The CDR3 sequence is CASSPQGFNQPQHF. The CDR3 nucleotides read TGTGCCAGCAGTCCCCAGGGGTTCAATCAGCCCCAGCATTTT.

The genes are TRBV6-5 and TRBJ2-7; TRBD2 matches at 10 bases. Per the germline V gene, CDR1 is MNHEY and CDR2 is SVGAGI. The CDR3 totals 14 residues. Trimming removed 5 bases from V and 3 bases from J; junction bases left unmatched: 4. In DNA form, the CDR3 reads TGTGCCAGCAGTCAGCGGGGGGGGCGCTACGAGCAGTACGTC. Amino acids: CASSQRGGRYEQYV.

The chain joins TRBV19 to TRBJ2-5, with TRBD1 matching over 10 bases. The CDR3 sequence is 15 residues long. The ends lost 5 bases at V and 5 bases at J; junction bases unmatched: 8. The germline gives CDR1 LNHDA, CDR2 SQIVND (reference sequence). The chain's CDR3 is CASSFRTGGMETQYF. The CDR3 DNA sequence: TGTGCCAGTAGTTTTCGGACAGGGGGGATGGAGACCCAGTACTTC.

The V gene is TRBV5-1, the J gene TRBJ2-1, with D possibly being TRBD2 (6 bases). Germline V gives CDR1 SGHRS, CDR2 YFSETQ. CDR3 size: 15 residues. Trimming took off 4 bases at V and 1 base at J, with 12 bases between the two ends. CDR3 residues: CASSPGTSSYNEQFF. The CDR3 DNA reads TGCGCCAGCAGCCCAGGGACTTCTTCCTACAATGAGCAGTTCTTC.

The chain recombines TRBV10-3 with TRBJ1-1, with D hard to call. CDR1 is ENHRY and CDR2 is SYGVKD in the germline V gene. V was clipped by 10 bases and J by 1 base, with 13 bases between them. The CDR3 covers 13 residues. The CDR3 region has the DNA TGTGCCACCGGCGGCGAGCCGAACACTGAAGCTTTCTTT. This codes for CATGGEPNTEAFF.

The J gene is TRBJ1-1, the V gene TRBV28; D might be TRBD1 (5 bases). CDR3 length: 15 amino acids. The V end lost 3 bases, the J end lost 1 base, and 12 bases lay between the germline ends. CDR1 MDHEN and CDR2 SYDVKM come from the germline V gene. CDR3 in amino acids: CASSFRGLGNTEAFF. The CDR3 coding sequence is TGTGCCAGCAGTTTTAGGGGTTTGGGGAACACTGAAGCTTTCTTT.

The J gene is TRBJ2-2, the V gene TRBV5-5, with D possibly matching TRBD1 (6 bases). The CDR3 covers 15 residues. Deletions cut 6 bases from V and 4 bases from J, with 16 bases between. Germline lookup yields CDR1 SGHKS and CDR2 YYEKEE (reference sequence). CDR3 loop: CASTYQGIATGELFF. CDR3 in DNA: TGTGCCAGCACCTACCAGGGGATAGCCACCGGGGAGCTGTTTTTT.

J is TRBJ1-4 and V is TRBV5-6; a possible D gene is TRBD1 (5 bases). This CDR3 comprises 15 residues. Trimming took off 2 bases at V and 5 bases at J, with 13 bases between the two ends. Germline lookup yields CDR1 SGHDT and CDR2 YYEEEE. CDR3 nucleotide sequence: TGTGCCAGCAGCTTTCAAGGACACTCAAATGAAAAACTGTTTTTT. This encodes CASSFQGHSNEKLFF.

Here the CDR3 reads CASSQLAGVGETQYF. CDR3 coding DNA: TGTGCCAGCAGCCAACTAGCGGGGGTGGGAGAGACCCAGTACTTC. J is TRBJ2-5 and V is TRBV14, with TRBD2 identical over 10 bases. The germline CDR1 and CDR2 sequences are SGHDN and FVKESK. J was trimmed by 4 bases and V by 2 bases; bases with no gene match: 4. The CDR3 contains 15 residues.

This sequence joins TRBV3-1 (or the pseudogene TRBV3-2) and TRBJ2-5, with 7 nucleotides matching TRBD1. The CDR3 extends over 15 amino acids. V shed 1 base, J shed 5 bases, and the junction held 7 bases outside the gene matches. Germline V gene data show CDR1 as LGHDT and CDR2 as YNNKEL (reference sequence). CDR3 bases: TGTGCCAGCAGCCAAGTAGGTCACAGGGGCGAGACCCAGTACTTC. It translates to CASSQVGHRGETQYF.

For the CDR3, the DNA is TGTGCCAGCAGCTTAGGAAGGGGGCCATATCAGCCCCAGCATTTT. This gives the protein CASSLGRGPYQPQHF. This sequence joins TRBV13 and TRBJ1-5, with 7 positions matching TRBD1. Germline values: CDR1 PRHDT, CDR2 FYEKMQ (reference sequence). The CDR3 totals 15 residues. V lost 0 bases and J lost 5; bases outside the gene matches: 4.

This chain uses TRBV6-2 or TRBV6-3 with TRBJ1-2, with D maybe TRBD1 (6 bases). Trimming removed 6 bases at V and 8 bases at J, with 19 bases between. Per the germline V gene, CDR1 is MNHEY and CDR2 is SVGEGT. The CDR3 runs to 14 residues. CDR3 amino acids: CASSYTGPGRGYTF. Written as DNA, the CDR3 is TGTGCCAGCAGCTATACAGGGCCGGGTCGGGGCTACACCTTC.

CDR3 protein: CASSQMGAGYGYTF. CDR3 nucleotides: TGCGCCAGCAGCCAAATGGGGGCGGGCTATGGCTACACCTTC. The J gene is TRBJ1-2, the V gene TRBV4-1, with D possibly being TRBD1 (6 bases). The CDR3 runs 14 residues. The V gene's germline CDR1 is MGHRA and CDR2 YSYEKL. Deletions cut 2 bases from V and 4 bases from J, with 11 bases between.

J is TRBJ2-1 and V is TRBV6-6; D perhaps matches TRBD1 (6 bases). Germline V CDR1 and CDR2: MNHNY, SVGAGI (reference sequence). V was pared by 6 bases and J by 3 bases, with 9 bases between. The CDR3 contains 13 residues. The CDR3 here is CASSRTVYNEQFF. The DNA of the CDR3 is TGTGCCAGCAGCCGGACAGTCTACAATGAGCAGTTCTTC.

The chain carries TRBV2 and TRBJ1-5, with D possibly matching TRBD1 (5 bases). Trimming took 4 bases from V and 0 from J, leaving 10 bases between them. Germline CDR1 and CDR2: SNHLY and FYNNEI. This CDR3 is built from 15 residues. CDR3 coding DNA: TGTGCCAGCAGTGTAACACAGGATAGCAATCAGCCCCAGCATTTT. It translates to CASSVTQDSNQPQHF.

The genes are TRBV7-9 and TRBJ2-2, with D uncertain. The CDR3 is made up of 15 amino acids. Germline V CDR1 and CDR2: SEHNR, FQNEAQ (reference sequence). Trimming removed 5 bases from V and 0 bases from J, with 10 bases in between. Here the CDR3 DNA reads TGTGCCAGCAGCCCCTCCACTTCGAACACCGGGGAGCTGTTTTTT. This sequence encodes CASSPSTSNTGELFF.

This chain joins TRBV7-2 and TRBJ2-3, with a possible D match to TRBD2 (5 bases). From germline, CDR1 is SGHTA and CDR2 FQGNSA. V lost 1 base, J lost 4 bases, and 12 bases lay in between. The CDR3 contains 15 residues. In nucleotides, the CDR3 is TGTGCCAGCAGCTTAGGACCGGGGATGGCAGATACGCAGTATTTT. Translated, it gives CASSLGPGMADTQYF.